This T cell receptor beta chain was captured by sequencing in a study of cytomegalovirus exposure and HLA in healthy donors. Points from the study as a whole: Analyzed later, association rates of TCRs varied across HLA loci, with DRB1 most and HLA-C fewest. According to reports, the classifier identified cytomegalovirus status with high specificity and sensitivity.

Of note for this clone: Its antigen is currently unknown.

Use of 60 Vbeta and 13 Jbeta primers characterized the PCR. Assay used: immunoSEQ multiplex PCR; TCRdb lists only in-frame clones, some missing. This sample's table has under 200,000 clones. CDR1 and CDR2 (germline): SGDLS, YYNGEE. The CDR3 is made up of 15 amino acids. Unmatched junction bases numbered 7, after V lost 4 bases and J lost 4 bases. Sequenced material: PBMCs. The clonotype was recovered from a woman aged 18-35 years in good health and CMV-seropositive. This chain uses TRBV9 with TRBJ2-5; 10 positions agree with TRBD2. The CDR3 region is CASSTSGGAPETQYF. CDR3 nucleotide sequence: TGTGCCAGCAGCACAAGCGGGGGGGCCCCAGAGACCCAGTACTTC.